The next 31 T cell receptor beta chains were all read from a single sample in a study of T cells after yellow fever vaccination. TCRdb re-called the 5' RACE reads through MiXCR, storing one row per CDR3 protein. Among around 53,000 distinct CDR3 sequences listed, about 6.3% were seen once. Source: CD8+ T cells not binding an NS4B(214-222) dextramer, sorted from PBMCs, taken approximately 47 days after the first yellow fever vaccination. The receptors were gathered from a man between 18 and 29 years old who received the YFV17D yellow fever vaccine.

The chain recombines TRBV18 with TRBJ1-1; no clear D gene. The CDR3 covers 14 residues. V was cut by 2 bases and J by 7 bases, with 14 bases left in between. Germline lookup yields CDR1 KGHSH and CDR2 LQKENI. The CDR3: CASSPGHRKGEAFF. In nucleotides, the CDR3 is TGTGCCAGCTCACCAGGTCACCGAAAGGGTGAAGCTTTCTTT.

This clonotype came up many times. The chain links TRBV12-3 or TRBV12-4 to TRBJ2-2, with no clear D. The V end lost 8 bases, the J end lost 6 bases, and 10 bases lay between the germline ends. This CDR3 contains 12 residues. The CDR3 nucleotides are TGTGCCAGCCTCGTCGGACCCGGGGAGCTGTTTTTT. Translation: CASLVGPGELFF.

This clonotype was seen at least ten times. The chain uses TRBV7-2 and TRBJ2-7, with D possibly called TRBD1 or TRBD2 (5 bases each). The ends were cut back, 3 bases at V and 2 bases at J, with 14 bases in the middle. This CDR3 is 15 amino acids long. Germline loops: CDR1 SGHTA, CDR2 FQGNSA. This CDR3 reads CASSFYLGVPYEQYF. Written as DNA, the CDR3 is TGTGCCAGCAGCTTCTATTTGGGGGTCCCCTACGAGCAGTACTTC. The full variable domain, completed using reference TRBV7-2 and TRBJ2-7, is GAGVSQSPSNKVTEKGKDVELRCDPISGHTALYWYRQSLGQGLEFLIYFQGNSAPDKSGLPSDRFSAERTGGSVSTLTIQRTQQEDSAVYLCASSFYLGVPYEQYFGPGTRLTVT.

This clonotype has ten or more counts. This chain uses TRBV20-1 with TRBJ2-2; a possible D gene is TRBD1 (5 bases). Germline loops: CDR1 DFQATT, CDR2 SNEGSKA (reference sequence). Trimming shortened V by 0 bases and J by 1 base, and 12 bases separated the two germline ends. This CDR3 spans 16 amino acids. The CDR3 reads CSARDLGAVNTGELFF. The CDR3 nucleotides are TGCAGTGCTAGAGATCTAGGGGCCGTGAACACCGGGGAGCTGTTTTTT.

The table lists this clonotype with many counts. This chain joins TRBV4-3 and TRBJ2-2, with 9 bases identical to TRBD2. Germline V gene sequence: CDR1 LGHNA, CDR2 YSLEER. With 4 bases clipped from V and 8 bases from J, the junction kept 8 bases outside the gene matches. The CDR3 contains 15 residues. The CDR3 DNA reads as TGCGCCAGCAGCCCAAATCCCACTAGCGGGGGGGAGCTGTTTTTT. Protein product: CASSPNPTSGGELFF.

Ten or more counts support this clonotype. This chain joins TRBV6-1 and TRBJ1-2, with TRBD1 as a possible D gene (6 bases). The CDR3 totals 14 residues. CDR1 and CDR2 (germline): MNHNS, SASEGT. The germline V and J ends were trimmed by 6 bases and 7 bases, with 18 bases remaining between them. The CDR3 protein is CASRPLQGRGGYTF. The CDR3, as DNA: TGTGCCAGCAGGCCCCTACAGGGCCGGGGTGGCTACACCTTC.

This clonotype was recorded a few times. The genes are TRBV12-3 or TRBV12-4 and TRBJ2-7; 11 nucleotides match TRBD1. V lost 4 bases, J lost 7 bases, and 6 bases stayed unmatched. The CDR3 runs to 14 residues. CDR3 amino acids: CASSWGTGGLEQYF. The CDR3 coding sequence is TGTGCCAGCAGTTGGGGGACAGGGGGGTTGGAGCAGTACTTC.

In this sample, this clonotype turned up a few times. This chain connects TRBV6-5 to TRBJ2-7; D gene unclear. V gave up 2 bases and J gave up 3 bases, with 5 bases separating them. The CDR3 has 12 amino acids. Germline V gives CDR1 MNHEY, CDR2 SVGAGI. This CDR3 reads CASSYAGYEQYF. In DNA, the CDR3 is TGTGCCAGCAGTTACGCAGGCTACGAGCAGTACTTC.

The sample holds many counts of this clonotype. V gene TRBV7-6 combines with J gene TRBJ2-4; D gene unclear. This CDR3 has 14 amino acids. The V gene's germline CDR1 is SGHVS and CDR2 FNYEAQ. Trimming removed 1 base at V and 6 bases at J, with 10 bases between. The CDR3 region is CASSLGGTGNIQYF. CDR3 in DNA: TGTGCCAGCAGCTTAGGGGGTACGGGAAACATTCAGTACTTC.

The chain has TRBV24-1 and TRBJ2-3, with a possible D match to TRBD1 (6 bases). Germline CDR1 KGHDR, CDR2 SFDVKD. CDR3 length: 15 amino acids. The V gene lost 7 bases and the J gene lost 1 base, with 14 bases spanning the gap. CDR3 DNA sequence: TGTGCCACCAGCAGGACAGTACCTTGCACAGATACGCAGTATTTT. It translates to CATSRTVPCTDTQYF.

The gene calls are TRBV25-1 and TRBJ1-5; D uncertain. This CDR3 comprises 14 residues. Between the trimmed V and J ends, which lost 6 bases and 4 bases, there was a span of 13 bases. CDR1 and CDR2 from the germline V gene are MGHDK and SYGVNS. The DNA for the CDR3 is TGTGCCAGCAGCTTCCGAGGCGAGAATCAGCCCCAGCATTTT. Residues: CASSFRGENQPQHF.

This clonotype has only a few counts. The V call is TRBV7-2, the J call TRBJ2-1; 7 nucleotides match TRBD2. The germline CDR1 and CDR2 sequences are SGHTA and FQGNSA. V gave up 5 bases and J gave up 2 bases; unmatched junction bases: 6. There are 15 residues in the CDR3. In nucleotides, the CDR3 is TGTGCCAGCAGCGGGGGGAGCGGGGCCTACAATGAGCAGTTCTTC. This codes for CASSGGSGAYNEQFF.

This clonotype was counted between two and nine times. V and J are TRBV9 and TRBJ2-7; D may be TRBD1 or TRBD2 (5 bases each). CDR3 size: 15 residues. Germline V CDR1 and CDR2: SGDLS, YYNGEE. Trimming removed 0 bases at V and 5 bases at J, with 15 bases between. CDR3 DNA sequence: TGTGCCAGCAGCGTAGGAGGGGCGCAGTGGGACGAGCAGTACTTC. Translation gives CASSVGGAQWDEQYF.

As regards this clonotype: A much larger clonotype is one base distant, so this may be a read error. The chain uses TRBV5-1 and TRBJ2-7, with TRBD1 identical over 8 bases. This CDR3 region has 15 residues. Germline lookup yields CDR1 SGHRS and CDR2 YFSETQ. CDR3 sequence reads: CDSSLWQGAAYEQYF. The DNA for the CDR3 is TGCGACAGCAGCTTGTGGCAGGGGGCCGCCTACGAGCAGTACTTC.

This rearrangement joins TRBV4-1 to TRBJ2-7, with 7 bases lining up with TRBD1. In germline, CDR1 is MGHRA, CDR2 YSYEKL. The CDR3 spans 13 residues. With V trimmed by 5 bases and J by 5 bases, 6 bases remained unmatched. The CDR3 nucleotides read TGCGCCAGCAGCACTTTAGGGGGCAACGAGCAGTACTTC. This gives the protein CASSTLGGNEQYF.

There are many counts of this clonotype. The gene calls are TRBV29-1 and TRBJ2-4; D perhaps matches TRBD2 (6 bases). The CDR3 has 15 amino acids. The germline V gene encodes CDR1 SQVTM and CDR2 ANQGSEA. V lost 0 bases and J lost 4, with 13 bases in between. The CDR3 protein is CSVEDLRGFKNIQYF. CDR3 in DNA: TGCAGCGTTGAAGATCTTCGGGGGTTTAAAAACATTCAGTACTTC. The whole variable domain, filled in from reference TRBV29-1 and TRBJ2-4, reads SAVISQKPSRDICQRGTSLTIQCQVDSQVTMMFWYRQQPGQSLTLIATANQGSEATYESGFVIDKFPISRPNLTFSTLTVSNMSPEDSSIYLCSVEDLRGFKNIQYFGAGTRLSVL.

The table lists this clonotype with many counts. The CDR3 spells CSVETEINYGYTF. The DNA of the CDR3 is TGCAGCGTTGAGACAGAGATCAACTATGGCTACACCTTC. The rearrangement links TRBV29-1 to TRBJ1-2; D might be TRBD1 (5 bases). Trimming pared 3 bases from V and 2 bases from J, leaving 10 bases between. Per germline, CDR1 SQVTM and CDR2 ANQGSEA. CDR3 length: 13 residues.

This clonotype was observed at least ten times. The chain employs TRBV4-1 and TRBJ2-1; D is unclear. CDR3 length: 15 residues. Germline V CDR1 and CDR2: MGHRA, YSYEKL. V lost 5 bases and J lost 6, with 17 bases in between. The CDR3 loop reads CASSKRTSPINEQFF. In nucleotides, the CDR3 is TGCGCCAGCAGCAAACGGACCTCGCCAATCAATGAGCAGTTCTTC.

The chain joins TRBV10-3 to TRBJ1-4; D is ambiguous. The germline V and J ends were trimmed by 6 bases and 2 bases, with 16 bases remaining between them. The CDR3 is 16 amino acids. Germline V CDR1 and CDR2: ENHRY, SYGVKD. CDR3 DNA sequence: TGTGCCATCAGGGCGGGGAACAGTGATACTAATGAAAAACTGTTTTTT. Its translation is CAIRAGNSDTNEKLFF.

This clonotype has a count of ten or more. CDR3 protein: CASSLVAGDTDTQYF. In DNA form, the CDR3 reads TGCGCCAGCAGCCTCGTAGCAGGAGACACAGATACGCAGTATTTT. V and J are TRBV5-1 and TRBJ2-3; D remains ambiguous. Trimming took off 4 bases at V and 2 bases at J, with 14 bases between the two ends. The CDR3 extends over 15 amino acids. CDR1 SGHRS and CDR2 YFSETQ come from the germline V gene.

In nucleotides, the CDR3 is TGCAGTGCTAGTAGCAGGGGGCGAACTCAGCCCCAGCATTTT. Protein: CSASSRGRTQPQHF. The gene calls are TRBV20-1 and TRBJ1-5; TRBD1 matches 8 bases. With 3 bases clipped from V and 6 bases from J, the junction kept 7 bases outside the gene matches. The CDR3 length is 14 residues. Germline V gene sequence: CDR1 DFQATT, CDR2 SNEGSKA (reference sequence).

This clonotype was seen a handful of times. The chain recombines TRBV5-5 with TRBJ2-2, with 14 bases matching TRBD2. After removal of 4 bases from V and 5 bases from J, the junction contained 7 bases not matched to a gene. The CDR3 totals 17 residues. Germline V gives CDR1 SGHKS, CDR2 YYEKEE (reference sequence). CDR3 nucleotides: TGTGCCAGCAGCGTCGGGACTAGCGGGGGTTTAACCGGGGAGCTGTTTTTT. As protein: CASSVGTSGGLTGELFF.

This clonotype was detected only a few times. This sequence joins TRBV6-2 or TRBV6-3 and TRBJ2-7; possibly TRBD1 or TRBD2 for D (5 bases each). The V gene lost 2 bases and the J gene lost 7 bases, with 12 bases spanning the gap. The germline V gene has CDR1 MNHEY and CDR2 SVGEGT. The CDR3 runs 13 residues. The CDR3 sequence is CASSYRGLGEQYV. The CDR3, as DNA: TGTGCCAGCAGTTACCGGGGCTTGGGGGAGCAGTACGTC.

This clonotype was counted many times. This chain connects TRBV12-3 or TRBV12-4 to TRBJ2-2; D unclear. This CDR3 spans 15 amino acids. The V end was cut by 2 bases, the J end by 0 bases, with 7 bases between. This chain's CDR3 is CASSLSGANTGELFF. The CDR3 region has the DNA TGTGCCAGCAGTTTAAGTGGCGCGAACACCGGGGAGCTGTTTTTT.

There are a few counts of this clonotype. The V gene is TRBV6-5, the J gene TRBJ1-5, with no clear D. CDR1 is MNHEY and CDR2 is SVGAGI in the germline V gene. Trimming took off 7 bases at V and 3 bases at J, with 16 bases between the two ends. The CDR3 is 15 residues long. The CDR3 here is CASKPSPNYNQPQHF. The CDR3 DNA follows: TGTGCCAGCAAGCCATCTCCCAATTACAATCAGCCCCAGCATTTT.

The J gene is TRBJ2-5, the V gene TRBV11-2, with 10 bases aligning to TRBD1. This CDR3 has 14 amino acids. V shed 5 bases and J 5 bases; nucleotides not matched to a gene: 5. Germline assignment: CDR1 SGHAT and CDR2 FQNNGV. The CDR3 DNA is TGTGCCAGCAGCCCTGACAGGGGGCGGGAGACCCAGTACTTC. Protein product: CASSPDRGRETQYF.

The sample holds many counts of this clonotype. The gene calls are TRBV19 and TRBJ1-1; D may be TRBD1 (5 bases). Germline assignment: CDR1 LNHDA and CDR2 SQIVND (reference sequence). This CDR3 is 11 amino acids long. Trimming left V 7 bases short and J 6 bases short, with 9 bases between. DNA of the CDR3: TGTGCCAGTATATCGACAGCTGAAGCTTTCTTT. It translates to CASISTAEAFF.

This rearrangement joins TRBV27 to TRBJ2-1, with TRBD1 matching over 9 bases. CDR1 and CDR2 (germline): MNHEY, SMNVEV (reference sequence). J lost 6 bases, V lost 1 base, and 4 bases had no gene match. This CDR3 spans 15 amino acids. Here the CDR3 reads CASSLLQGAPNEQFF. CDR3 coding DNA: TGTGCCAGCAGTTTATTACAGGGGGCGCCCAATGAGCAGTTCTTC.

This clonotype was observed a handful of times. The J gene is TRBJ2-3, the V gene TRBV6-2 or TRBV6-3; unclear D gene. Looked up from germline, CDR1 is MNHEY and CDR2 is SVGEGT. The CDR3 contains 13 residues. V lost 3 bases and J 4 bases, leaving 8 bases between the germline ends. CDR3: CASSYGGADTQYF. CDR3 coding DNA: TGTGCCAGCAGTTATGGTGGGGCAGATACGCAGTATTTT.

DNA of the CDR3: TGTGCCAGCAGTGAGAGGGGCAGCCTAGCCAAAAACATTCAGTACTTC. Translating it yields CASSERGSLAKNIQYF. The rearrangement links TRBV2 to TRBJ2-4, with D possibly called TRBD1 or TRBD2 (5 bases each). This CDR3 region has 16 residues. Germline-derived CDR1 and CDR2 are SNHLY and FYNNEI. The germline V and J ends were trimmed by 3 bases and 0 bases, with 12 bases remaining between them.

This clonotype has a handful of counts. The chain is built from TRBV10-3 and TRBJ1-2, with TRBD1 as a possible D gene (5 bases). The V gene's germline CDR1 is ENHRY and CDR2 SYGVKD. There are 13 residues in the CDR3. The germline V and J ends were trimmed by 6 bases and 3 bases, with 11 bases remaining between them. The CDR3 is CAIRPGTDYGYTF. CDR3 sequence (DNA): TGTGCCATCAGGCCCGGGACCGACTATGGCTACACCTTC.